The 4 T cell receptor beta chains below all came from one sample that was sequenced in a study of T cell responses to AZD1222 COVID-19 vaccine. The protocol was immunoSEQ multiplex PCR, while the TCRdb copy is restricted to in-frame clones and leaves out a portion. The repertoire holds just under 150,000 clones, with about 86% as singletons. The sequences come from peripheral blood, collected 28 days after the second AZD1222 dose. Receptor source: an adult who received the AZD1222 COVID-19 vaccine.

The CDR3 nucleotides are TGTGCCATCTCCGAAGCTAGCGGGAGAGGAACCGGGGAGCTGTTTTTT. Translated, it gives CAISEASGRGTGELFF. This chain joins TRBV10-3 and TRBJ2-2; 10 bases fit TRBD2. The CDR3 is 16 amino acids. J gave up 5 bases and V 8 bases, and 11 bases lay outside the gene matches. The germline CDR1 and CDR2 sequences are ENHRY and SYGVKD.

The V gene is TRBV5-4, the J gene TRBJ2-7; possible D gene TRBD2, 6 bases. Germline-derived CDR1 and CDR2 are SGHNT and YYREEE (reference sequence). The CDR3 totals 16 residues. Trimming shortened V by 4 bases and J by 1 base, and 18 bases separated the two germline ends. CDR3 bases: TGTGCCAGCAGCACTAGCCCGGGTCCGTATTCCTACGAGCAGTACTTC. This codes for CASSTSPGPYSYEQYF.

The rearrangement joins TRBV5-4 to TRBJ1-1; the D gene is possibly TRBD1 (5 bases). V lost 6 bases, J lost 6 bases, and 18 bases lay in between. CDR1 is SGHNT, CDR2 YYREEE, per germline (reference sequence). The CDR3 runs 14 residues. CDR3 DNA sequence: TGTGCCAGCACCTATAGAGCAGGGAGCCCTGAAGCTTTCTTT. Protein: CASTYRAGSPEAFF.

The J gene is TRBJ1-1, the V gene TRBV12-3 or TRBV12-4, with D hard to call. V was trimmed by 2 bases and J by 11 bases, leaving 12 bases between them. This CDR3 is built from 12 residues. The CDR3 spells CASSLWRNQAFF. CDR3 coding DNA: TGTGCCAGCAGTTTATGGCGGAACCAGGCTTTCTTT.